The 5 T cell receptor beta chains reported below all come from one sample, sequenced in a study of T cell responses to AZD1222 COVID-19 vaccine. Data came from immunoSEQ multiplex PCR; TCRdb stores just in-frame clones and leaves some out. There are approximately 73,000 clones in the sample; 84% occur only once, and 8% to 10% lies in the top ten. The sequencing used peripheral blood, collected on day 0 of AZD1222 vaccination. The receptors derive from an adult in good health.

The chain uses TRBV7-9 and TRBJ1-2, with D maybe TRBD1 (6 bases). Germline CDR1 SEHNR, CDR2 FQNEAQ (reference sequence). Deletions cut 3 bases from V and 1 base from J, with 9 bases between. This CDR3 contains 14 residues. The CDR3 DNA follows: TGTGCCAGCAGCTTTGGGGGCTTTAACTATGGCTACACCTTC. This encodes CASSFGGFNYGYTF. Using reference TRBV7-9 and TRBJ1-2 for the parts outside the CDR3, the full variable domain is DTGVSQNPRHKITKRGQNVTFRCDPISEHNRLYWYRQTLGQGPEFLTYFQNEAQLEKSRLLSDRFSAERPKGSFSTLEIQRTEQGDSAMYLCASSFGGFNYGYTFGSGTRLTVV.

The chain uses TRBV5-1 and TRBJ1-5; tentatively, D is TRBD1 (6 bases). The germline CDR1 and CDR2 sequences are SGHRS and YFSETQ. This CDR3 has 15 residues. V was cut by 4 bases and J by 3 bases, with 14 bases left in between. CDR3 residues: CASSTGTGYNQPQHF. The CDR3, as DNA: TGCGCCAGCAGCACGGGAACAGGGTACAATCAGCCCCAGCATTTT.

The chain joins TRBV7-2 to TRBJ2-7, with TRBD1 matching 7 bases. Germline CDR1 reads SGHTA; CDR2 reads FQGNSA. J gave up 3 bases and V 3 bases, and 8 bases lay outside the gene matches. CDR3 length equals 15 residues. The CDR3: CASSFTPGQSYEQYF. CDR3 DNA: TGTGCCAGCAGCTTCACCCCGGGACAGAGCTACGAGCAGTACTTC.

This clone was counted at least ten times. The V and J genes are TRBV21-1 and TRBJ2-2; the D call TRBD2 from the table was never checked on the DNA. TRBV21-1 is flagged as a pseudogene. The CDR3 contains 14 residues. The CDR3 DNA reads as TGTGCCAGCAGCAAAGCCCTGAACACCGGGGAGCTGTTTTTT. Protein: CASSKALNTGELFF.

J is TRBJ2-1 and V is TRBV6-6; a possible D gene is TRBD2 (5 bases). The CDR3 totals 13 residues. The V and J ends lost 7 bases and 6 bases respectively, with 13 bases between them. Germline V lookup: CDR1 MNHNY, CDR2 SVGAGI (reference sequence). Here the CDR3 DNA reads TGTGCCAGCACTCGCCCCGCGGGCAATGAGCAGTTCTTC. It encodes CASTRPAGNEQFF.